Following are 5 T cell receptor beta chains from one sample sequenced in a study of shared clonotypes between healthy human individuals. Only in-frame clones appear in the TCRdb table, and some are missing; sequencing was by immunoSEQ multiplex PCR. Of 520,000 or so clones listed, 79% are singletons. The sequencing input was PBMCs. The source of these receptors is a woman in her forties in good health. Some clones in this sample may be carry-over from other donors' samples.

The rearrangement joins TRBV2 to TRBJ1-2, with 9 positions matching TRBD1. Per the germline V gene, CDR1 is SNHLY and CDR2 is FYNNEI. V lost 4 bases and J lost 4; bases outside the gene matches: 4. The CDR3 spans 14 residues. CDR3: CASSGDREFYGYTF. The CDR3 coding sequence is TGTGCCAGCAGTGGGGACAGGGAATTCTATGGCTACACCTTC.

The chain is built from TRBV28 and TRBJ2-3; D gene unclear. The CDR3 runs to 18 residues. The V end was cut by 5 bases, the J end by 1 base, with 22 bases between. Germline V gene sequence: CDR1 MDHEN, CDR2 SYDVKM. Here the CDR3 reads CASSDPGSPISGTDTQYF. DNA of the CDR3: TGTGCCAGCAGTGACCCAGGAAGCCCTATTAGTGGCACAGATACGCAGTATTTT.

This clone was seen once. The chain has TRBV20-1 and TRBJ1-2, with D uncertain. The CDR3 consists of 11 residues. The V end lost 4 bases, the J end lost 7 bases, and 10 bases lay between the germline ends. Germline CDR1 DFQATT, CDR2 SNEGSKA (reference sequence). For the CDR3, the DNA is TGCAGTGCTACTACCTCATTTGGCTACACCTTC. Translating gives CSATTSFGYTF.

This sequence joins TRBV5-1 and TRBJ1-2; possibly TRBD1 for D (5 bases). The CDR3 runs 15 residues. The germline gives CDR1 SGHRS, CDR2 YFSETQ. Trimming left V 0 bases short and J 10 bases short, with 19 bases between. The CDR3 sequence is CASSLGLGDVGAYTF. The CDR3 nucleotides are TGCGCCAGCAGCTTGGGCCTCGGAGATGTAGGGGCCTACACCTTC.

The chain links TRBV6-4 to TRBJ2-6, with D hard to call. This CDR3 has 14 residues. Germline CDR1 and CDR2: MRHNA and SNTAGT. V was clipped by 9 bases and J by 4 bases, with 13 bases between them. As DNA, the CDR3 is TGTGCCAGTGCTGCTAAGGAAGGGGCCAACGTCCTGACTTTC. This codes for CASAAKEGANVLTF.